Below, 26 T cell receptor beta chains from the same sample are listed, as sequenced in a study of blood T cell repertoires in COVID-19. Some clones are missing from TCRdb's copy, which holds only in-frame ones; the method was immunoSEQ multiplex PCR. The sample yields about 59,000 clones, 70% to 85% seen once. Sequenced material: peripheral blood. Receptor source: a woman in her 70s with acute or convalescent COVID-19.

V usage is TRBV5-1 and J usage is TRBJ2-7; 8 positions agree with TRBD1. The CDR3 is 15 residues long. Germline values: CDR1 SGHRS, CDR2 YFSETQ. J lost 6 bases, V lost 6 bases, and 14 bases had no gene match. The CDR3 DNA reads TGCGCCAGCACCTCCGGACAGGGCTCCATTAGCGAGCAGTACTTC. Translating it yields CASTSGQGSISEQYF.

The gene calls are TRBV10-3 and TRBJ2-5; 12 nucleotides match TRBD1. The CDR3 is made up of 16 amino acids. V lost 4 bases, J lost 8 bases, and 11 bases stayed unmatched. The germline V gene has CDR1 ENHRY and CDR2 SYGVKD. The CDR3 DNA sequence: TGTGCCATCAGTGTCTCCGGGACAGGGGGCGCGGCTACCCAGTACTTC. Its translation is CAISVSGTGGAATQYF.

The chain combines TRBV30 with TRBJ1-1; 7 positions match TRBD1. The CDR3 consists of 13 residues. Looked up from germline, CDR1 is GTSNPN and CDR2 is SVGIG (reference sequence). After removal of 4 bases from V and 0 bases from J, the junction contained 2 bases not matched to a gene. DNA of the CDR3: TGTGCCTGGAACCAGGGGGTGAACACTGAAGCTTTCTTT. Translation: CAWNQGVNTEAFF.

In its sample, this clone was seen a few times. Other DNA sequences in this specimen translate into the identical CDR3. This chain joins TRBV29-1 and TRBJ1-5; tentative D call: TRBD1 (6 bases). The CDR3 consists of 13 residues. Germline lookup yields CDR1 SQVTM and CDR2 ANQGSEA. The V gene lost 5 bases and the J gene lost 3 bases, with 11 bases spanning the gap. The CDR3 region is CSVTDSPNQPQHF. The CDR3 region has the DNA TGCAGCGTTACGGACAGCCCCAATCAGCCCCAGCATTTT.

The genes are TRBV1 and TRBJ2-3; the table's D gene call, TRBD2, was not cross checked with the DNA. TRBV1 is a pseudogene locus. There are 15 residues in the CDR3. CDR3 coding DNA: TGCACCAGCAAAAATCTAGCGGGGTGCACAGATACGCAGTATTTT. It codes for CTSKNLAGCTDTQYF.

The chain is built from TRBV28 and TRBJ1-2; 10 bases line up with TRBD1. The junction had 10 bases not matched to a gene; V was cut back by 5 bases and J by 7 bases. CDR1 and CDR2 from the germline V gene are MDHEN and SYDVKM. CDR3 length equals 15 residues. The DNA for the CDR3 is TGTGCCAGCAGTCCTTGGGGACAGGGGCTAAGTGGCTACACCTTC. Translation: CASSPWGQGLSGYTF.

The chain recombines TRBV2 with TRBJ2-3, with a tentative D call TRBD2 (6 bases). The V gene lost 7 bases and the J gene lost 5 bases, with 13 bases spanning the gap. CDR1 and CDR2 from the germline V gene are SNHLY and FYNNEI. This CDR3 spans 13 amino acids. CDR3 coding DNA: TGTGCCAGCACCCGGGACTTCCGAGATACGCAGTATTTT. This sequence encodes CASTRDFRDTQYF.

The rearrangement uses TRBV21-1 and TRBJ2-7; the table's D call TRBD2 went unverified against the DNA. TRBV21-1 is termed a pseudogene. The CDR3 covers 16 residues. The CDR3 spells CASSNSGLADPYEQYF. CDR3 DNA sequence: TGTGCCAGCAGCAATTCGGGGCTAGCGGACCCCTACGAGCAGTACTTC.

The chain links TRBV27 to TRBJ1-1, with unresolved D. CDR1 is MNHEY, CDR2 SMNVEV, per germline (reference sequence). This CDR3 region has 14 residues. Trimming removed 4 bases from V and 7 bases from J, with 16 bases in between. The CDR3 is CASSSGLLPREAFF. CDR3 nucleotides: TGTGCCAGCAGTTCTGGTTTACTTCCTCGTGAAGCTTTCTTT.

V and J are TRBV2 and TRBJ1-5; tentative D call: TRBD1 (5 bases). Germline CDR1 reads SNHLY; CDR2 reads FYNNEI. V dropped 0 bases and J dropped 3 bases, with 12 bases sitting between them. The CDR3 contains 16 residues. The CDR3 DNA reads TGTGCCAGCAGTGAAGCGCTTCGGGGGTACAATCAGCCCCAGCATTTT. The encoded protein is CASSEALRGYNQPQHF.

The chain is built from TRBV7-3 and TRBJ1-1; D not certain. CDR1 SGHTA and CDR2 FQGTGA come from the germline V gene. Trimming took 6 bases from V and 4 from J, leaving 9 bases between them. The CDR3 has 12 residues. CDR3 DNA: TGTGCCAGCAGTTTAGGCCCCACTGAAGCTTTCTTT. This gives the protein CASSLGPTEAFF.

A few counts support this clone. The rearrangement links TRBV30 to TRBJ2-7, with D tentatively TRBD2 (5 bases). V lost 1 base and J lost 4, with 20 bases in between. CDR3 length equals 16 residues. Germline loops: CDR1 GTSNPN, CDR2 SVGIG (reference sequence). The CDR3, as DNA: TGTGCCTGGAGTGACAAGAAAAGGAGAGGGATATACGAGCAGTACTTC. It specifies CAWSDKKRRGIYEQYF.

The rearrangement joins TRBV10-3 to TRBJ2-3; 12 nucleotides line up with TRBD2. With V trimmed by 5 bases and J by 6 bases, 6 bases remained unmatched. This CDR3 is built from 15 residues. Germline loops: CDR1 ENHRY, CDR2 SYGVKD. As DNA, the CDR3 is TGTGCCATCAGTCTAGCTAGCGGGGGGGCGGATACGCAGTATTTT. Its protein is CAISLASGGADTQYF.

V usage is TRBV2 and J usage is TRBJ1-5, with unresolved D. This CDR3 region has 15 residues. CDR1 is SNHLY and CDR2 is FYNNEI in the germline V gene. V shed 4 bases and J shed 0 bases, with 10 bases lying between them. CDR3 nucleotide sequence: TGTGCCAGCAGTGGGTTGAGAACTAGCAATCAGCCCCAGCATTTT. Translation gives CASSGLRTSNQPQHF. The variable domain in full, completed from reference TRBV2 and TRBJ1-5, reads EPEVTQTPSHQVTQMGQEVILRCVPISNHLYFYWYRQILGQKVEFLVSFYNNEISEKSEIFDDQFSVERPDGSNFTLKIRSTKLEDSAMYFCASSGLRTSNQPQHFGDGTRLSIL.

This rearrangement joins TRBV2 to TRBJ2-2; 13 bases match TRBD2. The length of the CDR3 is 18 residues. Unmatched junction bases numbered 8, after V lost 7 bases and J lost 0 bases. Germline assignment: CDR1 SNHLY and CDR2 FYNNEI. The CDR3 sequence: CASTSGLAGLANTGELFF. The CDR3 nucleotides are TGTGCCAGCACCTCGGGACTAGCGGGACTGGCGAACACCGGGGAGCTGTTTTTT.

The gene calls are TRBV6-2 or TRBV6-3 and TRBJ2-3, with 7 bases matching TRBD2. The CDR3 extends over 16 amino acids. Germline V gene sequence: CDR1 MNHEY, CDR2 SVGEGT. With V trimmed by 4 bases and J by 2 bases, 9 bases remained unmatched. The CDR3 reads CASSSHTGGSTDTQYF. Here the CDR3 DNA reads TGTGCCAGCAGTTCGCACACGGGGGGATCCACAGATACGCAGTATTTT.

The chain uses TRBV30 and TRBJ2-7; the D gene is possibly TRBD2 (6 bases). Trimming took off 0 bases at V and 7 bases at J, with 13 bases between the two ends. Germline CDR1 is GTSNPN and CDR2 is SVGIG (reference sequence). The CDR3 totals 13 residues. CDR3 coding DNA: TGTGCCTGGAGTGTTAACGCCCGGGGGGAGCAGTACTTC. As protein: CAWSVNARGEQYF.

V usage is TRBV7-6 and J usage is TRBJ2-3; 9 bases map to TRBD2. The CDR3 totals 15 residues. Germline V gene lookup returns CDR1 SGHVS and CDR2 FNYEAQ. V trimming: 1 base; J trimming: 1 base; junction bases outside the gene matches: 0. The DNA of the CDR3 is TGTGCCAGCAGCTTAGTAGCGGGGGGCACAGATACGCAGTATTTT. Translating it yields CASSLVAGGTDTQYF.

The chain uses TRBV7-8 and TRBJ2-5, with TRBD2 matching over 11 bases. Germline CDR1 and CDR2: SGHVS and FQNEAQ. The junction had 6 bases not matched to a gene; V was cut back by 7 bases and J by 5 bases. There are 14 residues in the CDR3. Written as DNA, the CDR3 is TGTGCCAGCACATCACTAGCGGGGGTGGAGACCCAGTACTTC. Amino acids: CASTSLAGVETQYF.

The V call is TRBV30, the J call TRBJ2-6, with D maybe TRBD1 (6 bases). Trimming stripped 4 bases from V and 0 bases from J, with 13 bases between. In germline, CDR1 is GTSNPN, CDR2 SVGIG (reference sequence). The CDR3 spans 16 residues. CDR3 sequence: CAWTRTASSGANVLTF. CDR3 nucleotide sequence: TGTGCCTGGACGAGGACAGCCTCCTCTGGGGCCAACGTCCTGACTTTC.

The chain recombines TRBV5-8 with TRBJ1-2, with 7 nucleotides matching TRBD1. The CDR3 loop spans 17 amino acids. The V segment lost 4 bases and the J segment 0 bases; nucleotides outside the gene matches: 12. The germline V gene has CDR1 SGHTS and CDR2 YDEGEE. The CDR3 here is CASSLPGTADPNYGYTF. CDR3 coding DNA: TGTGCCAGCAGCCTGCCCGGGACAGCCGATCCTAACTATGGCTACACCTTC.

The rearrangement links TRBV15 to TRBJ2-5, with D perhaps TRBD2 (6 bases). Trimming cost V 4 bases and J 5 bases, with 20 bases left between them. Looked up from germline, CDR1 is LNHNV and CDR2 is YYDKDF (reference sequence). This CDR3 comprises 16 residues. DNA for the CDR3: TGTGCCACCAGCATGACCCCCGGCCTCCGGGGGGAGACCCAGTACTTC. Protein product: CATSMTPGLRGETQYF. The whole variable domain, remainder taken from reference TRBV15 and TRBJ2-5, is DAMVIQNPRYQVTQFGKPVTLSCSQTLNHNVMYWYQQKSSQAPKLLFHYYDKDFNNEADTPDNFQSRRPNTSFCFLDIRSPGLGDTAMYLCATSMTPGLRGETQYFGPGTRLLVL.

The rearrangement joins TRBV6-1 to TRBJ1-4; D remains ambiguous. The length of the CDR3 is 12 residues. Germline loops: CDR1 MNHNS, CDR2 SASEGT. Trimming shortened V by 2 bases and J by 8 bases, and 6 bases separated the two germline ends. The CDR3 spells CASSEFREKLFF. Here the CDR3 DNA reads TGTGCCAGCAGTGAATTTCGGGAAAAACTGTTTTTT.

The chain links TRBV7-2 to TRBJ2-7; maybe TRBD2 (6 bases). V lost 3 bases and J lost 7, with 19 bases in between. The CDR3 totals 15 residues. Germline values: CDR1 SGHTA, CDR2 FQGNSA. Written as DNA, the CDR3 is TGTGCCAGCAGCTTTACCTCTAGCGCGCGTGGGGAGCAGTACTTC. It specifies CASSFTSSARGEQYF.

Here the CDR3 DNA reads TGTGCCAGCAGCTCCGGACAGGGAAGGTCTCGTGAAAAACTGTTTTTT. Protein sequence: CASSSGQGRSREKLFF. The chain has TRBV5-6 and TRBJ1-4; TRBD1 matches at 8 bases. This CDR3 region has 16 residues. Germline V CDR1 and CDR2: SGHDT, YYEEEE. V was pared by 3 bases and J by 7 bases, with 11 bases of the junction left unmatched.

This chain joins TRBV6-6 and TRBJ2-1; the match to TRBD1 covers 11 bases. The CDR3 consists of 16 residues. After removal of 6 bases from V and 0 bases from J, the junction contained 4 bases not matched to a gene. The germline V gene encodes CDR1 MNHNY and CDR2 SVGAGI (reference sequence). The CDR3 region is CASSSGTGGSYNEQFF. CDR3 nucleotide sequence: TGTGCCAGCAGCTCCGGGACAGGGGGCTCCTACAATGAGCAGTTCTTC.